These T cell receptor beta chains were read from a single sample in a study of T cells in Graves' hyperthyroidism and ophthalmopathy. Using its own MiXCR run on the multiplex PCR reads, TCRdb lists one record per CDR3 protein. The sample lists about 380,000 distinct CDR3 sequences, roughly 18% occurring once. The sample taken for sequencing was blood. All receptors come from a man aged 18 to 30 with Graves' ophthalmopathy. The CDR3 runs from the conserved cysteine through the conserved F or W. The order of the fields is V gene, clone size, J gene, D gene, CDR3 protein, CDR3 DNA. A D gene is named only where the DNA matches it firmly. Expanded clones get a size class; other rows say once, few or many, or leave the size out.

TRBV18	many	TRBJ2-7	-	CASSPPGNEQYF	TGTGCCAGCTCACCACCGGGGAACGAGCAGTACTTC
TRBV6-1	-	TRBJ2-1	TRBD2	CASSPGGGLRSYNEQFF	TGTGCCAGCAGTCCGGGCGGGGGGCTCAGGTCCTACAATGAGCAGTTCTTC
TRBV6-4	-	TRBJ2-1	TRBD1	CASSESGQGGNEQFF	TGTGCCAGCAGTGAAAGCGGACAGGGGGGAAATGAGCAGTTCTTC
TRBV6-5	many	TRBJ1-5	-	CASSYSQFNQPQHF	TGTGCCAGCAGTTACTCACAGTTCAATCAGCCCCAGCATTTT
TRBV25-1	few	TRBJ2-7	-	CASSGDTSYEQYF	TGTGCCAGCAGTGGGGACACTTCCTACGAGCAGTACTTC
TRBV7-3	many	TRBJ1-2	TRBD1	CASSLTGGADYGYTF	TGTGCCAGCAGTTTAACAGGGGGCGCGGACTATGGCTACACCTTC
TRBV4-2	many	TRBJ1-4	TRBD1	CASSPRQGSDEKLFF	TGTGCCAGCAGCCCCCGACAGGGCTCTGATGAAAAACTGTTTTTT
TRBV18	few	TRBJ2-7	TRBD1	CASSQDRATYEQYF	TGTGCCAGCTCACAGGACAGGGCCACTTACGAGCAGTACTTC
TRBV5-1	-	TRBJ1-2	-	CASNEEGGVGYTF	TGCGCCAGCAACGAGGAAGGAGGGGTTGGCTACACCTTC
TRBV9	-	TRBJ2-1	TRBD2	CASSRDPGLAGGPSYNEQFF	TGTGCCAGCAGCAGGGATCCGGGACTAGCGGGGGGCCCTTCCTACAATGAGCAGTTCTTC
TRBV7-9	many	TRBJ2-7	TRBD2	CASSDTTGGAAYEQYF	TGTGCCAGCAGCGACACAACGGGAGGGGCAGCCTACGAGCAGTACTTC
TRBV5-1	-	TRBJ1-6	TRBD1	CASSLSGNRGDSPLHF	TGCGCCAGCAGCTTGTCCGGTAACAGGGGGGATTCACCCCTCCACTTT
TRBV28	many	TRBJ1-5	-	CASSLSAQINQPQHF	TGTGCCAGCAGTTTATCTGCGCAGATCAATCAGCCCCAGCATTTT
TRBV5-1	few	TRBJ1-4	-	CASSSQETNEKLFF	TGCGCCAGCAGCTCTCAGGAGACTAATGAAAAACTGTTTTTT
TRBV6-6	few	TRBJ1-6	-	CASSYSGDSLSPLHF	TGTGCCAGCAGTTACTCGGGCGATTCCCTTTCACCCCTCCACTTT
TRBV11-2	many	TRBJ1-6	-	CASSLDRGGPLHF	TGTGCCAGCAGCTTAGATCGTGGGGGGCCCCTCCACTTT
TRBV2	-	TRBJ2-2	TRBD1	CASSVQGQGGELFF	TGTGCCAGCAGTGTACAGGGGCAGGGCGGGGAGCTGTTTTTT
TRBV6-4	-	TRBJ2-3	-	CASSDGGPTDTQYF	TGTGCCAGCAGTGACGGGGGGCCCACAGATACGCAGTATTTT
TRBV15	-	TRBJ1-2	TRBD1	CATSRDAGQGSGGYTF	TGTGCCACCAGCAGGGACGCGGGACAGGGTTCCGGGGGCTACACCTTC
TRBV6-4	-	TRBJ1-1	-	CASSDSWGLPAFF	TGTGCCAGCAGTGACTCATGGGGGCTGCCAGCTTTCTTT
TRBV6-1	-	TRBJ2-1	TRBD2	CASSLRGGVYNEQFF	TGTGCCAGCAGTTTGCGGGGGGGCGTATACAATGAGCAGTTCTTC
TRBV6-2/TRBV6-3	-	TRBJ2-3	TRBD1	CASSDRTGRDTQYF	TGTGCCAGCAGTGACCGGACAGGGAGAGATACGCAGTATTTT
TRBV6-1	few	TRBJ1-3	-	CASSSVGALRNTIYF	TGTGCCAGCAGTTCTGTGGGGGCGCTTAGAAACACCATATATTTT
TRBV5-1	-	TRBJ2-5	TRBD1	CASSRQMGTGQETQYF	TGCGCCAGCAGCCGACAGATGGGGACAGGGCAAGAGACCCAGTACTTC
TRBV2	-	TRBJ2-1	TRBD1	CASTGQGSGEQFF	TGTGCCAGCACTGGACAGGGGTCCGGTGAGCAGTTCTTC
TRBV11-2	-	TRBJ2-7	TRBD2	CASSYTSGTHSYEQYF	TGTGCCAGCAGCTACACTAGCGGGACCCACTCCTACGAGCAGTACTTC
TRBV5-5	many	TRBJ1-1	-	CASSLEGGGTEAFF	TGTGCCAGCAGCTTGGAGGGGGGGGGCACTGAAGCTTTCTTT
TRBV19	-	TRBJ1-2	TRBD1	CASSIMTGVSGNYGYTF	TGTGCCAGTAGTATAATGACAGGGGTATCAGGAAACTATGGCTACACCTTC
TRBV5-1	-	TRBJ1-5	-	CASSPEPRVGNQPQHF	TGCGCCAGCAGCCCGGAACCCCGGGTGGGCAATCAGCCCCAGCATTTT
TRBV10-2	many	TRBJ2-5	-	CASSFSQETQYF	TGCGCCAGCAGTTTCAGCCAAGAGACCCAGTACTTC
TRBV28	many	TRBJ2-2	-	CASSEKFLRSGELFF	TGTGCCAGCAGTGAGAAGTTTCTGCGTTCCGGGGAGCTGTTTTTT
TRBV6-5	-	TRBJ1-6	TRBD1	CASSSSRGGNSPLHF	TGTGCCAGCAGTTCCTCCAGGGGGGGGAATTCACCCCTCCACTTT
TRBV20-1	few	TRBJ2-5	-	CSARAEPNQYF	TGCAGTGCTAGGGCCGAGCCCAACCAGTACTTC
TRBV24-1	-	TRBJ2-1	TRBD2	CATSDFGAGGSYNEQFF	TGTGCCACCAGTGATTTCGGGGCGGGGGGCTCCTACAATGAGCAGTTCTTC
TRBV4-1	many	TRBJ1-1	TRBD1	CASSQPRDRRLGNTEAFF	TGCGCCAGCAGCCAACCCCGGGACAGGCGTCTTGGGAACACTGAAGCTTTCTTT
TRBV12-3/TRBV12-4	few	TRBJ1-5	-	CASSFGENQPQHF	TGTGCCAGCAGTTTCGGGGAGAATCAGCCCCAGCATTTT
TRBV5-5	many	TRBJ1-2	TRBD1	CASSLAGGGYGYTF	TGTGCCAGCAGCTTGGCAGGGGGCGGCTATGGCTACACCTTC
TRBV10-2	-	TRBJ1-1	-	CASGQDPSTEAFF	TGCGCCAGCGGCCAGGACCCTAGTACTGAAGCTTTCTTT
TRBV3-1	many	TRBJ2-7	-	CASSHGLGEQYF	TGTGCCAGCAGCCACGGGTTGGGGGAGCAGTACTTC